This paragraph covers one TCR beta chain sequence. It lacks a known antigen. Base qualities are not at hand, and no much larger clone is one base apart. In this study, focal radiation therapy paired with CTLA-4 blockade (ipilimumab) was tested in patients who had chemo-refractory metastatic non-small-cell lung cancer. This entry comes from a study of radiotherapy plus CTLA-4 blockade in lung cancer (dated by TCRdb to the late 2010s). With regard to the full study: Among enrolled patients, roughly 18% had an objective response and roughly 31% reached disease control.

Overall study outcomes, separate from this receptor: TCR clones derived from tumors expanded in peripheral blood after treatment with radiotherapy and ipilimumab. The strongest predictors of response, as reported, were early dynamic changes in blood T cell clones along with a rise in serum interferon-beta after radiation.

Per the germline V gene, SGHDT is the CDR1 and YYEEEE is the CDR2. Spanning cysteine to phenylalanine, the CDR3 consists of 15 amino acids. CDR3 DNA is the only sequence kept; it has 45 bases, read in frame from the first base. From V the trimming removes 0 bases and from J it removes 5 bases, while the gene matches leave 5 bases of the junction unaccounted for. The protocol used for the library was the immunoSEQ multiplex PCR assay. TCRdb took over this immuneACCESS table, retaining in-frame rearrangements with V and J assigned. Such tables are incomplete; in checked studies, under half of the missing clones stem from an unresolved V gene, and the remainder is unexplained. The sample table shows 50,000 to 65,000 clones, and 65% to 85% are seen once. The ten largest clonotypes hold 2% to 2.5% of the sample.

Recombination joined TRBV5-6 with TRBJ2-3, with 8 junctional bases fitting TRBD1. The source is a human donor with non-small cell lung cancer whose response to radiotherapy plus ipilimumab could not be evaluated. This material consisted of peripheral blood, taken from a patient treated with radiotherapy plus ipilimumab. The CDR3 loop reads CASSLVPGGRDTQYF. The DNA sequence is TGTGCCAGCAGCTTGGTGCCAGGGGGCAGAGATACGCAGTATTTT.